Sequencing of this TCR beta chain was carried out in a study of kidney transplant recipient with SARS-CoV-2 infection. TCRdb passed the reads through MiXCR, listing each CDR3 protein once. This table has under 250,000 distinct CDR3 sequences, 29% appearing once. CDR1 is LNHDA and CDR2 is SQIVND in the germline V gene (reference sequence). The CDR3 loop spans 17 amino acids. Trimming took off 6 bases at V and 4 bases at J, with 24 bases between the two ends. About this clonotype itself: This may stem from a read error, because a much larger clone lies one nucleotide away.

V gene TRBV19 combines with J gene TRBJ1-2; D perhaps matches TRBD1 (6 bases). The receptor was isolated from a young adult male patient who had COVID-19 and was a kidney transplant recipient. These T cells may partly come from the graft donor. The source was a blood sample, collected at baseline and between days 110 and 120 from a kidney transplant recipient. The CDR3 bases are TGTGCCAGTAGCAATCTGAAAGGGGGGCCCACCTCCTATGGCTACACCTTC. Protein product: CASSNLKGGPTSYGYTF.